These 20 T cell receptor beta chains were all obtained from the same sample, sequenced in a study of T-cell reconstitution after alpha-beta-depleted transplantation in children. Unique molecular identifiers were incorporated during preparation of the TCRbeta library. TCRdb re-called the PCR reads through MiXCR, storing one row per CDR3 protein. The table includes 230,000 or so distinct CDR3 sequences, around 13% detected once. The specimen comprised PBMCs from the stem cell graft donor, sampled from the stem cell graft. These receptor sequences come from a human donor who donated a stem cell graft to a child with acute lymphoblastic leukemia.

In regard to this clonotype: This may stem from a read error, because a much larger clone lies one nucleotide away. The gene calls are TRBV6-2 or TRBV6-3 and TRBJ1-5, with D possibly being TRBD1 (5 bases). This CDR3 spans 16 amino acids. Per the germline V gene, CDR1 is MNHEY and CDR2 is SVGEGT. CDR3 sequence reads: CASSPGVGVSNEPQHF. In nucleotides, the CDR3 is TGTGCCAGCAGTCCCGGAGTGGGGGTGAGCAATGAGCCCCAGCATTTT.

This clonotype was observed at least ten times. The gene calls are TRBV20-1 and TRBJ2-7; D remains ambiguous. Per germline, CDR1 DFQATT and CDR2 SNEGSKA (reference sequence). The CDR3 runs to 13 residues. V was clipped by 1 base and J by 5 bases, with 12 bases between them. The CDR3 here is CSARVDKWNEQYF. Written as DNA, the CDR3 is TGCAGTGCTAGAGTTGATAAGTGGAACGAGCAGTACTTC.

This clonotype turned up a few times. The CDR3 region is CASSLTDSNQPQHF. CDR3 sequence (DNA): TGTGCCAGCAGTTTGACAGATAGCAATCAGCCCCAGCATTTT. The rearrangement uses TRBV12-3 or TRBV12-4 and TRBJ1-5; D perhaps matches TRBD1 (5 bases). This CDR3 has 14 residues. V gave up 3 bases and J gave up 0 bases, with 6 bases separating them.

This clonotype has ten or more counts. The rearrangement uses TRBV5-1 and TRBJ1-4; D may be TRBD1 (6 bases). CDR1 SGHRS and CDR2 YFSETQ come from the germline V gene. The CDR3 consists of 16 residues. V was pared by 4 bases and J by 0 bases, with 13 bases between. CDR3 nucleotide sequence: TGCGCCAGCAGCGAACCGGACAGTACAACTAATGAAAAACTGTTTTTT. Translating it yields CASSEPDSTTNEKLFF.

In its sample, this clonotype was seen many times. This rearrangement joins TRBV24-1 to TRBJ2-5, with 7 bases that match TRBD1. Germline-derived CDR1 and CDR2 are KGHDR and SFDVKD. V dropped 3 bases and J dropped 3; count of bases not matched to a gene: 6. The CDR3 contains 15 residues. The CDR3 region has the DNA TGTGCCACCAGTGATACGACAGGGATCAAAGAGACCCAGTACTTC. It codes for CATSDTTGIKETQYF.

This clonotype was detected only a few times. The chain employs TRBV5-1 and TRBJ2-5; a weak D match, TRBD2 (5 bases). Trimming removed 3 bases at V and 5 bases at J, with 17 bases between. Germline V CDR1 and CDR2: SGHRS, YFSETQ. The CDR3 is 15 residues long. The CDR3, as DNA: TGCGCCAGCAGCTCGGGGTCTCCGTCGAGGGAGACCCAGTACTTC. Its protein product is CASSSGSPSRETQYF.

Many counts were recorded for this clonotype. The V gene is TRBV4-3, the J gene TRBJ2-7; D is ambiguous. The V and J ends lost 0 bases and 5 bases respectively, with 8 bases between them. The CDR3 length is 13 residues. Germline CDR1 LGHNA, CDR2 YSLEER. The CDR3 DNA is TGCGCCAGCAGCCAAGAACGTAAGGACGAGCAGTACTTC. Its translation: CASSQERKDEQYF.

Of note for this clonotype: No conserved phenylalanine or tryptophan ends this CDR3, so it is likely a read error. The rearrangement uses TRBV29-1 and TRBJ1-5; 7 nucleotides line up with TRBD1. The CDR3 contains 13 residues. V lost 4 bases and J lost 9; bases outside the gene matches: 9. Germline CDR1 reads SQVTM; CDR2 reads ANQGSEA. This CDR3 is CSVAGTEDRPQHS. The CDR3, as DNA: TGCAGCGTTGCTGGGACAGAAGATCGGCCCCAGCATTCT.

This clonotype was counted ten times or more. The chain is built from TRBV19 and TRBJ2-1; D is possibly TRBD2 (7 bases). V gave up 4 bases and J gave up 2 bases, with 24 bases separating them. The CDR3 loop spans 19 amino acids. Per germline, CDR1 LNHDA and CDR2 SQIVND (reference sequence). The CDR3 coding sequence is TGTGCCAGTAGTAGGGGGGGGGCCACTAGTTTGACAACCTACAATGAGCAGTTCTTC. Translated, it gives CASSRGGATSLTTYNEQFF.

This clonotype was seen ten or more times. The genes are TRBV5-4 and TRBJ1-2; TRBD1 is a possible D gene (6 bases). Trimming shortened V by 4 bases and J by 8 bases, and 24 bases separated the two germline ends. This CDR3 has 16 residues. The germline gives CDR1 SGHNT, CDR2 YYREEE (reference sequence). Written as DNA, the CDR3 is TGTGCCAGCAGCGAAGGGACACCTTTGCCCCGATTGGGCTACACCTTC. Translation gives CASSEGTPLPRLGYTF. The full variable domain, its missing parts supplied by reference TRBV5-4 and TRBJ1-2, is ETGVTQSPTHLIKTRGQQVTLRCSSQSGHNTVSWYQQALGQGPQFIFQYYREEENGRGNFPPRFSGLQFPNYSSELNVNALELDDSALYLCASSEGTPLPRLGYTFGSGTRLTVV.

Details on this clonotype: A read error may be the cause here, since a much bigger clone is one base away. J is TRBJ2-4 and V is TRBV20-1; TRBD1 might be the D (5 bases). The CDR3 has 13 residues. Per germline, CDR1 DFQATT and CDR2 SNEGSKA (reference sequence). The CDR3 sequence: CSARGAGSNSQYF. As DNA, the CDR3 is TGCAGTGCTAGAGGGGCAGGGTCAAACAGTCAGTACTTC.

This clonotype was picked up many times. This chain links TRBV12-3 or TRBV12-4 with TRBJ2-5, with D possibly being TRBD1 (5 bases). The CDR3 is made up of 13 amino acids. The V end lost 7 bases, the J end lost 4 bases, and 13 bases lay between the germline ends. The DNA for the CDR3 is TGTGCCAGCACCTTAAGGGGTGGAGAGACCCAGTACTTC. The encoded protein is CASTLRGGETQYF.

This clonotype was seen at least ten times. This chain connects TRBV6-2 or TRBV6-3 to TRBJ2-5; TRBD1 matches at 7 bases. Trimming at V came to 5 bases and at J to 1 base, leaving 7 bases not matched to a gene. This CDR3 has 15 amino acids. In germline, CDR1 is MNHEY, CDR2 SVGEGT. CDR3 region: CASSRGQRFQETQYF. Here the CDR3 DNA reads TGTGCCAGCAGTCGGGGACAGCGCTTCCAAGAGACCCAGTACTTC.

This clonotype has ten or more counts. The chain uses TRBV5-1 and TRBJ2-2; D gene ambiguous. V lost 3 bases and J lost 3, with 9 bases in between. This CDR3 region has 14 residues. Germline CDR1 SGHRS, CDR2 YFSETQ. CDR3 loop: CASSSFLHTGELFF. CDR3 coding DNA: TGCGCCAGCAGCTCCTTTCTCCACACCGGGGAGCTGTTTTTT.

This chain uses TRBV5-5 with TRBJ2-2; TRBD1 is a possible D gene (6 bases). The CDR3 consists of 15 residues. Germline V lookup: CDR1 SGHKS, CDR2 YYEKEE (reference sequence). V was clipped by 1 base and J by 6 bases, with 13 bases between them. The CDR3 is CASSLFQGSSGELFF. Here the CDR3 DNA reads TGTGCCAGCAGCTTGTTCCAGGGGTCGTCCGGGGAGCTGTTTTTT. The full variable domain, rest sourced from reference TRBV5-5 and TRBJ2-2, is DAGVTQSPTHLIKTRGQQVTLRCSPISGHKSVSWYQQVLGQGPQFIFQYYEKEERGRGNFPDRFSARQFPNYSSELNVNALLLGDSALYLCASSLFQGSSGELFFGEGSRLTVL.

There are a few counts of this clonotype. This rearrangement joins TRBV6-1 to TRBJ2-1; D possibly uses TRBD1 or TRBD2 (5 bases each). Germline CDR1 reads MNHNS; CDR2 reads SASEGT. V was shortened by 4 bases and J by 0 bases, with 10 bases between the two germline ends. CDR3 length equals 15 residues. In nucleotides, the CDR3 is TGTGCCAGCAGTGCCTCAGGGAGCTCCTACAATGAGCAGTTCTTC. As protein: CASSASGSSYNEQFF.

This clonotype was found many times. J is TRBJ2-5 and V is TRBV7-8; no reliable D call. Germline assignment: CDR1 SGHVS and CDR2 FQNEAQ. The V and J ends lost 2 bases and 5 bases respectively, with 18 bases between them. The CDR3 covers 16 residues. This CDR3 reads CASSLRTPPPGETQYF. The CDR3 region has the DNA TGTGCCAGCAGCTTACGAACTCCTCCTCCCGGGGAGACCCAGTACTTC.

This chain connects TRBV9 to TRBJ1-6, with 9 nucleotides matching TRBD1. Germline V lookup: CDR1 SGDLS, CDR2 YYNGEE. The CDR3 runs 15 residues. J was trimmed by 7 bases and V by 7 bases; bases with no gene match: 9. DNA of the CDR3: TGTGCCAGCCAACAGGGGGCTGGTTGGAATTCACCCCTCCACTTT. Encoded protein: CASQQGAGWNSPLHF.

This clonotype was counted many times. The chain is built from TRBV20-1 and TRBJ2-1, with 9 bases matching TRBD2. Germline V gives CDR1 DFQATT, CDR2 SNEGSKA (reference sequence). V gave up 6 bases and J gave up 4 bases; unmatched junction bases: 7. This CDR3 contains 14 residues. This CDR3 is CSAESSGAYNEQFF. The CDR3 nucleotides are TGCAGTGCCGAGTCTAGCGGGGCATACAATGAGCAGTTCTTC.

The sample holds many counts of this clonotype. The CDR3 coding sequence is TGTGCCAGCAGGCACGGACTAGCGGGAGACACCGGGGAGCTGTTTTTT. Translating it yields CASRHGLAGDTGELFF. This chain connects TRBV27 to TRBJ2-2; 13 nucleotides match TRBD2. CDR3 length: 16 amino acids. The V and J ends lost 6 bases and 3 bases, in that order; junction bases with no gene match: 4. Germline CDR1 is MNHEY and CDR2 is SMNVEV (reference sequence).